One sample yielded the 20 T cell receptor beta chains listed below, sequenced in a study of cytomegalovirus exposure and HLA in healthy donors. PCR involved 60 Vbeta and 13 Jbeta primers. Measured with immunoSEQ multiplex PCR; TCRdb has only the in-frame clones, and not every one. The sample includes about 180,000 clones, approximately 84% of them seen just once. The sample consisted of PBMCs. The receptor set was obtained from a girl between 5 and 17 years old in good health and CMV-seropositive.

The J gene is TRBJ2-3, the V gene TRBV10-3; 7 nucleotides match TRBD1. V lost 5 bases to trimming and J lost 1 base; unmatched junction nucleotides: 3. From germline, CDR1 is ENHRY and CDR2 SYGVKD. The CDR3 has 14 residues. CDR3 loop: CAISQTGGTDTQYF. DNA for the CDR3: TGTGCCATCAGTCAAACAGGGGGCACAGATACGCAGTATTTT.

The V gene is TRBV10-3, the J gene TRBJ2-1; D gene uncertain. The germline CDR1 and CDR2 sequences are ENHRY and SYGVKD. V lost 3 bases and J 4 bases, leaving 7 bases between the germline ends. The CDR3 is 13 residues long. The CDR3 reads CAISDGQYNEQFF. The CDR3 coding sequence is TGTGCCATCAGTGATGGGCAGTACAATGAGCAGTTCTTC.

The rearrangement uses TRBV9 and TRBJ2-7; no clear D gene. Germline CDR1 and CDR2: SGDLS and YYNGEE. The germline V and J ends were trimmed by 0 bases and 2 bases, with 12 bases remaining between them. The CDR3 extends over 15 amino acids. Here the CDR3 reads CASSVGNTVTYEQYF. The DNA of the CDR3 is TGTGCCAGCAGCGTAGGTAACACAGTTACCTACGAGCAGTACTTC.

This clone was picked up a small number of times. V is TRBV13 and J is TRBJ2-1; the match to TRBD1 covers 9 bases. CDR1 and CDR2 from the germline V gene are PRHDT and FYEKMQ (reference sequence). The length of the CDR3 is 13 residues. Trimming cost V 6 bases and J 8 bases; bases outside gene matches: 5. This CDR3 is CASSLDRGDEQFF. CDR3 DNA sequence: TGTGCCAGCAGTCTCGACAGGGGGGATGAGCAGTTCTTC.

The chain carries TRBV7-9 and TRBJ2-7, with TRBD1 matching over 9 bases. V gave up 5 bases and J gave up 3 bases; unmatched junction bases: 5. The CDR3 length is 14 residues. The germline gives CDR1 SEHNR, CDR2 FQNEAQ (reference sequence). DNA for the CDR3: TGTGCCAGCAGCCCCGGGGACAGGGTCTACGAGCAGTACTTC. Translation: CASSPGDRVYEQYF.

The chain couples TRBV7-9 to TRBJ1-1; a weak D match, TRBD1 (6 bases). V was cut by 5 bases and J by 3 bases, with 10 bases left in between. The CDR3 sequence is 13 residues long. The germline V gene has CDR1 SEHNR and CDR2 FQNEAQ (reference sequence). The CDR3 DNA is TGTGCCAGCAGCCCAACAGGGTACACTGAAGCTTTCTTT. Encoded protein: CASSPTGYTEAFF.

For the CDR3, the DNA is TGTGCCAGCAGCCAGACAGGGTTCAAGGAAAAACTGTTTTTT. As protein: CASSQTGFKEKLFF. V and J are TRBV14 and TRBJ1-4; 7 bases match TRBD1. Germline CDR1 reads SGHDN; CDR2 reads FVKESK. The V gene end was trimmed by 3 bases and the J gene end by 8 bases; junction bases not matched to a gene: 6. This CDR3 spans 14 amino acids.

This chain uses TRBV6-1 with TRBJ1-4; 8 bases are shared with TRBD1. Germline CDR1 and CDR2: MNHNS and SASEGT. The V and J ends lost 6 bases and 8 bases, in that order; junction bases with no gene match: 5. The CDR3 totals 13 residues. DNA for the CDR3: TGTGCCAGCAGGGCGGGACAGGACGAAAAACTGTTTTTT. It specifies CASRAGQDEKLFF.

CDR3 coding DNA: TGTGCCAGCAGCTTGGTAGGGACAGGGGGCGAGGAGCAGTACTTC. Its translation: CASSLVGTGGEEQYF. This chain connects TRBV7-9 to TRBJ2-7, with 12 bases matching TRBD1. Germline V gives CDR1 SEHNR, CDR2 FQNEAQ (reference sequence). The ends lost 3 bases at V and 7 bases at J; junction bases unmatched: 7. The CDR3 extends over 15 amino acids.

The V and J genes are TRBV4-1 and TRBJ2-7; 7 bases are a match to TRBD2. Germline lookup yields CDR1 MGHRA and CDR2 YSYEKL. The CDR3 runs 15 residues. After removal of 2 bases from V and 3 bases from J, the junction contained 7 bases not matched to a gene. Written as DNA, the CDR3 is TGCGCCAGCAGCCAACCGACTAGCAGAAGCTACGAGCAGTACTTC. It translates to CASSQPTSRSYEQYF.

This sequence joins TRBV9 and TRBJ2-1; the D gene is possibly TRBD2 (6 bases). Trimming shortened V by 3 bases and J by 4 bases, and 17 bases separated the two germline ends. The germline V gene encodes CDR1 SGDLS and CDR2 YYNGEE. This CDR3 spans 16 amino acids. The CDR3 sequence: CASSGYGGRQYNEQFF. The CDR3 DNA is TGTGCCAGCAGCGGGTATGGGGGGAGACAATACAATGAGCAGTTCTTC.

This rearrangement joins TRBV7-2 to TRBJ1-1; D is perhaps TRBD1 (5 bases). Germline V gene data show CDR1 as SGHTA and CDR2 as FQGNSA. The CDR3 totals 12 residues. Trimming removed 5 bases at V and 5 bases at J, with 9 bases between. The CDR3 protein is CASSRGGTEAFF. DNA for the CDR3: TGTGCCAGCAGCAGGGGTGGGACTGAAGCTTTCTTT. The full variable domain, rest sourced from reference TRBV7-2 and TRBJ1-1, is GAGVSQSPSNKVTEKGKDVELRCDPISGHTALYWYRQSLGQGLEFLIYFQGNSAPDKSGLPSDRFSAERTGGSVSTLTIQRTQQEDSAVYLCASSRGGTEAFFGQGTRLTVV.

This clone was counted a few times. DNA for the CDR3: TGTGCCAGCCGAGGCGGCCCTGAAGCTTTCTTT. Translating gives CASRGGPEAFF. V gene TRBV6-5 combines with J gene TRBJ1-1; no firm D call. The V gene lost 8 bases and the J gene lost 6 bases, with 10 bases spanning the gap. Germline V CDR1 and CDR2: MNHEY, SVGAGI. CDR3 length: 11 amino acids.

The V gene is TRBV30, the J gene TRBJ2-1; tentative D call: TRBD2 (6 bases). The V gene lost 4 bases and the J gene lost 0 bases, with 13 bases spanning the gap. Germline lookup yields CDR1 GTSNPN and CDR2 SVGIG (reference sequence). There are 15 residues in the CDR3. The CDR3 DNA is TGTGCCTGGACGCGGGACTTCGGCTCCTACAATGAGCAGTTCTTC. This sequence encodes CAWTRDFGSYNEQFF.

The gene calls are TRBV6-5 and TRBJ2-5; tentative D call: TRBD2 (5 bases). The V and J ends lost 6 bases and 7 bases respectively, with 15 bases between them. This CDR3 contains 13 residues. Germline-derived CDR1 and CDR2 are MNHEY and SVGAGI. CDR3 in DNA: TGTGCCAGCAGGGACGGCGGGTCTAGGACCCAGTACTTC. Amino acid sequence: CASRDGGSRTQYF.

The genes are TRBV4-1 and TRBJ1-5, with TRBD1 as a possible D gene (6 bases). Looked up from germline, CDR1 is MGHRA and CDR2 is YSYEKL. The CDR3 has 15 residues. Trimming cost V 5 bases and J 6 bases, with 17 bases left between them. The CDR3, as DNA: TGCGCCAGCAGCGAAACAGGGATCTCAAGTCAGCCCCAGCATTTT. Translation: CASSETGISSQPQHF.

This clone has just one count. The V and J genes are TRBV7-9 and TRBJ2-2, with TRBD2 matching 7 bases. Germline trimming cut 11 bases from V and 4 bases from J; bases unmatched to any gene: 7. The germline gives CDR1 SEHNR, CDR2 FQNEAQ (reference sequence). This CDR3 has 13 residues. In DNA, the CDR3 is TGTGCCTCGAAGGGCGGGGGCACCGGGGAGCTGTTTTTT. Translating gives CASKGGGTGELFF.

In its sample, this clone was seen a few times. The chain recombines TRBV7-6 with TRBJ1-2; maybe TRBD1 (6 bases). The CDR3 length is 14 residues. The germline CDR1 and CDR2 sequences are SGHVS and FNYEAQ. Trimming took 2 bases from V and 5 from J, leaving 12 bases between them. The CDR3 region has the DNA TGTGCCAGCAGCTTATCGGCAGGGGATTATGGCTACACCTTC. Its protein product is CASSLSAGDYGYTF.

The V gene is TRBV6-1, the J gene TRBJ1-3; TRBD1 might be the D (6 bases). V was shortened by 2 bases and J by 4 bases, with 18 bases between the two germline ends. The CDR3 is 17 residues long. The germline CDR1 and CDR2 sequences are MNHNS and SASEGT. CDR3 region: CASSEPRYGQGGNTIYF. The CDR3 DNA reads TGTGCCAGCAGTGAACCCCGATACGGTCAGGGGGGAAACACCATATATTTT.

The sample holds a few counts of this clone. This sequence joins TRBV19 and TRBJ2-7; D may be TRBD2 (5 bases). Germline CDR1 is LNHDA and CDR2 is SQIVND (reference sequence). The CDR3 length is 11 residues. Between the trimmed V and J ends, which lost 6 bases and 4 bases, there was a span of 7 bases. The CDR3 region has the DNA TGTGCCAGTAGAGGAGGATACGAGCAGTACTTC. Translation gives CASRGGYEQYF.